This T cell receptor (beta chain) is from a study of blood T cell repertoires in COVID-19. Study-wide background: The study drew acute and convalescent COVID-19 samples from the United States, Italy and Spain.

CDR1 and CDR2 (germline): LNHNV, YYDKDF (reference sequence). This CDR3 has 14 residues. Between the trimmed V and J ends, which lost 3 bases and 4 bases, there was a span of 10 bases. In the authors' workflow: Using reference gene primer amplification, nucleated cell counts were estimated. The method was immunoSEQ multiplex PCR; TCRdb's version includes in-frame clones alone and lacks a portion of them. That table is the source of V, J and clone size, and D and trimming were worked out from the DNA. Among about 340,000 clones listed, more than 75% were seen once. The chain recombines TRBV15 with TRBJ2-1, with D possibly matching TRBD1 (5 bases). Sequenced input: peripheral blood. This TCR came from a woman aged 18 to 35 who had recovered from COVID-19. For the CDR3, the DNA is TGTGCCACCAGCAGTCGTCAGGGTTACAATGAGCAGTTCTTC. It is translated as CATSSRQGYNEQFF. Full variable domain (rest looked up from reference TRBV15 and TRBJ2-1): DAMVIQNPRYQVTQFGKPVTLSCSQTLNHNVMYWYQQKSSQAPKLLFHYYDKDFNNEADTPDNFQSRRPNTSFCFLDIRSPGLGDTAMYLCATSSRQGYNEQFFGPGTRLTVL.